Below are 20 T cell receptor beta chains sequenced from a single sample in a study of shared clonotypes between healthy human individuals. Sequenced by immunoSEQ multiplex PCR; TCRdb stores in-frame clones only, minus some. The sample carries about 2 million clones, 90% to 95% recorded once. The sequencing sample was made of naive CD4+ T cells sorted from blood. The subset is: CD45RA+ positively selected. The origin of the receptors is a man aged 18 to 35 in good health.

With respect to this clone: This sample includes further DNA sequences coding for the same CDR3. The V gene is TRBV10-3, the J gene TRBJ2-3; no reliable D call. The V and J ends lost 4 bases and 0 bases respectively, with 5 bases between them. From germline, CDR1 is ENHRY and CDR2 SYGVKD. The CDR3 loop spans 13 amino acids. This CDR3 is CAISGQSTDTQYF. Written as DNA, the CDR3 is TGTGCCATCAGTGGACAAAGCACAGATACGCAGTATTTT.

This clone was recorded many times. The genes are TRBV7-2 and TRBJ2-2; tentative D call: TRBD2 (6 bases). CDR1 and CDR2 (germline): SGHTA, FQGNSA. The CDR3 is made up of 16 amino acids. V was clipped by 4 bases and J by 0 bases, with 12 bases between them. The CDR3 bases are TGTGCCAGCAGCTCCCTCGTAGCGGCGAACACCGGGGAGCTGTTTTTT. Its protein is CASSSLVAANTGELFF.

CDR3 nucleotides: TGTGCCAGTAGTAATGACAGGGCTCTCAATCAGCCCCAGCATTTT. Its protein product is CASSNDRALNQPQHF. The chain joins TRBV19 to TRBJ1-5, with 7 bases lining up with TRBD1. Germline lookup yields CDR1 LNHDA and CDR2 SQIVND (reference sequence). The CDR3 totals 15 residues. The junction had 6 bases not matched to a gene; V was cut back by 4 bases and J by 3 bases.

The CDR3 region has the DNA TGTGCCTGGAGCTTTGGAGCCGGGACAGGGGGGGAAAAACTGTTTTTT. Its protein product is CAWSFGAGTGGEKLFF. The rearrangement joins TRBV30 to TRBJ1-4; 11 nucleotides match TRBD1. From germline, CDR1 is GTSNPN and CDR2 SVGIG (reference sequence). The CDR3 runs 16 residues. The V gene end was trimmed by 3 bases and the J gene end by 8 bases; junction bases not matched to a gene: 11.

This clone was seen only once. The CDR3 region is CASSLRAELFF. CDR3 in DNA: TGTGCCAGCAGCTTACGGGCGGAGCTGTTTTTT. The rearrangement joins TRBV7-2 to TRBJ2-2; D unclear. Per the germline V gene, CDR1 is SGHTA and CDR2 is FQGNSA. V lost 2 bases to trimming and J lost 10 bases, with 5 bases between them. The CDR3 consists of 11 residues.

CDR3 residues: CASSRSFYNEQFF. In nucleotides, the CDR3 is TGTGCCAGCAGTCGCTCCTTCTACAATGAGCAGTTCTTC. The J gene is TRBJ2-1, the V gene TRBV2; D is unresolved. This CDR3 has 13 residues. The V gene's germline CDR1 is SNHLY and CDR2 FYNNEI. V lost 5 bases and J lost 3, with 8 bases in between.

CDR3 bases: TGTGCCAGCAGTTTAGGGACACCGGTCGGTCGAGCTTTCTTT. Its protein is CASSLGTPVGRAFF. J is TRBJ1-1 and V is TRBV28, with D maybe TRBD1 (6 bases). Trimming cost V 2 bases and J 10 bases, with 17 bases left between them. The CDR3 consists of 14 residues. In germline, CDR1 is MDHEN, CDR2 SYDVKM.

The CDR3 here is CASSLMPAGMNTEAFF. The CDR3 nucleotides are TGCGCCAGCAGCTTGATGCCGGCCGGTATGAACACTGAAGCTTTCTTT. This chain links TRBV5-1 with TRBJ1-1; D ambiguous. Germline CDR1 and CDR2: SGHRS and YFSETQ. The V and J ends lost 1 base and 0 bases respectively, with 13 bases between them. The CDR3 runs to 16 residues.

The chain is built from TRBV5-1 and TRBJ2-3, with D possibly TRBD2 on 5 matching bases. The germline V gene has CDR1 SGHRS and CDR2 YFSETQ. Deletions cut 1 base from V and 6 bases from J, with 15 bases between. This CDR3 is 15 amino acids long. The CDR3 here is CASSLIGETSDTQYF. CDR3 DNA sequence: TGCGCCAGCAGCTTGATCGGGGAGACTTCTGATACGCAGTATTTT.

The genes are TRBV4-3 and TRBJ1-1; no clear D gene. V was cut by 1 base and J by 1 base, with 4 bases left in between. The CDR3 totals 13 residues. Germline CDR1 reads LGHNA; CDR2 reads YSLEER. In DNA, the CDR3 is TGCGCCAGCAGCCAAGTTCCGAACACTGAAGCTTTCTTT. Its protein is CASSQVPNTEAFF.

This chain uses TRBV6-1 with TRBJ1-6, with D tentatively TRBD1 (5 bases). V dropped 0 bases and J dropped 7 bases, with 13 bases sitting between them. This CDR3 has 16 amino acids. The germline V gene encodes CDR1 MNHNS and CDR2 SASEGT. The CDR3 sequence: CASSEAWGVRNSPLHF. CDR3 DNA: TGTGCCAGCAGTGAAGCATGGGGGGTTAGAAATTCACCCCTCCACTTT.

As for this clone: A junction end diverges from the germline sequence, so it may reflect a read error. V gene TRBV7-7 combines with J gene TRBJ1-2, with D possibly being TRBD1 (6 bases). The length of the CDR3 is 18 residues. Germline values: CDR1 SSHAT, CDR2 FNYEAQ (reference sequence). This CDR3 reads CASSLKGGTLLLLHFITF. The CDR3, as DNA: TGTGCTAGCAGCTTAAAGGGGGGTACCTTACTCCTACTCCACTTTATCACCTTC. The full variable domain, rest sourced from reference TRBV7-7 and TRBJ1-2, is GAGVSQSPRYKVTKRGQDVTLRCDPISSHATLYWYQQALGQGPEFLTYFNYEAQPDKSGLPSDRFSAERPEGSISTLTIQRTEQRDSAMYRCASSLKGGTLLLLHFITFGSGTRLTVV.

The sample holds one count of this clone. The CDR3 nucleotides read TGTGCCAGCAGCCTCTACCGACAGGGAATAGGGGAAAAACTGTTTTTT. Translation: CASSLYRQGIGEKLFF. The rearrangement links TRBV5-4 to TRBJ1-4; 7 bases agree with TRBD1. V lost 4 bases and J lost 8; bases outside the gene matches: 14. The CDR3 length is 16 residues. From germline, CDR1 is SGHNT and CDR2 YYREEE (reference sequence).

The chain couples TRBV6-5 to TRBJ1-2; D is unclear. V was pared by 0 bases and J by 5 bases, with 10 bases between. The CDR3 runs to 14 residues. The germline V gene encodes CDR1 MNHEY and CDR2 SVGAGI. The CDR3 here is CASSYSGSRYGYTF. The CDR3, as DNA: TGTGCCAGCAGTTACTCTGGGTCCCGTTATGGCTACACCTTC.

This chain links TRBV2 with TRBJ2-7; TRBD1 might be the D (6 bases). The CDR3 sequence is 14 residues long. Germline CDR1 and CDR2: SNHLY and FYNNEI. With 6 bases removed from V and 3 bases from J, the gap between germline ends came to 15 bases. CDR3 DNA sequence: TGTGCCAGCAGGCTACAGGGAATAGTCTACGAGCAGTACTTC. It codes for CASRLQGIVYEQYF. Together with reference TRBV2 and TRBJ2-7, the CDR3 gives the full variable domain: EPEVTQTPSHQVTQMGQEVILRCVPISNHLYFYWYRQILGQKVEFLVSFYNNEISEKSEIFDDQFSVERPDGSNFTLKIRSTKLEDSAMYFCASRLQGIVYEQYFGPGTRLTVT.

The chain employs TRBV7-2 and TRBJ1-2; D is undetermined. Trimming stripped 3 bases from V and 6 bases from J, with 11 bases between. The CDR3 is made up of 13 amino acids. The germline V gene has CDR1 SGHTA and CDR2 FQGNSA. CDR3 in DNA: TGTGCCAGCAGCTTGGGATTGAGGGATGGCTACACCTTC. Its protein product is CASSLGLRDGYTF.

The rearrangement joins TRBV5-4 to TRBJ2-7; D gene unclear. Germline V CDR1 and CDR2: SGHNT, YYREEE (reference sequence). V was clipped by 3 bases and J by 0 bases, with 4 bases between them. The CDR3 length is 12 residues. CDR3 loop: CASSWSSYEQYF. CDR3 DNA sequence: TGTGCCAGCAGCTGGAGCTCCTACGAGCAGTACTTC.

This chain connects TRBV5-1 to TRBJ1-3; D is possibly TRBD1 (6 bases). Between the trimmed V and J ends, which lost 3 bases and 0 bases, there was a span of 13 bases. In germline, CDR1 is SGHRS, CDR2 YFSETQ. This CDR3 is 16 amino acids long. The CDR3 reads CASSSSGANSGNTIYF. The CDR3 DNA reads TGCGCCAGCAGCTCTTCAGGGGCCAACTCTGGAAACACCATATATTTT.

The J gene is TRBJ2-2, the V gene TRBV6-5; D gene ambiguous. CDR3 size: 14 residues. The V end was cut by 5 bases, the J end by 4 bases, with 11 bases between. Per germline, CDR1 MNHEY and CDR2 SVGAGI. CDR3 coding DNA: TGTGCCAGCAGTCTCCGAAGAATCACCGGGGAGCTGTTTTTT. Protein: CASSLRRITGELFF.

The chain has TRBV10-3 and TRBJ2-5; 9 nucleotides align to TRBD1. Germline assignment: CDR1 ENHRY and CDR2 SYGVKD. This CDR3 is 16 amino acids long. V lost 6 bases and J lost 4; bases outside the gene matches: 12. The CDR3 spells CAISDRGQGPAETQYF. CDR3 bases: TGTGCCATCAGCGATAGGGGACAGGGACCAGCAGAGACCCAGTACTTC.